Following are 7 T cell receptor beta chains from one sample sequenced in a study of blood T cell repertoires in COVID-19. Using immunoSEQ multiplex PCR, the repertoire was profiled, and TCRdb retains in-frame clones only, with some absent. The profile shows around 270,000 clones, about 91% of them singletons. The sample comprised peripheral blood. The receptors derive from a person under 30 with COVID-19, enrolled during active disease.

The chain has TRBV2 and TRBJ1-1; unclear D gene. The CDR3 totals 10 residues. The germline V gene encodes CDR1 SNHLY and CDR2 FYNNEI. Trimming shortened V by 7 bases and J by 3 bases, and 3 bases separated the two germline ends. This chain's CDR3 is CASIYTEAFF. CDR3 sequence (DNA): TGTGCCAGCATCTACACTGAAGCTTTCTTT.

The CDR3 nucleotides are TGTGCCAGCAGCTTGTTTACTACAGAGACCCAGTACTTC. Encoded protein: CASSLFTTETQYF. The chain couples TRBV5-4 to TRBJ2-5; D is unresolved. Germline V lookup: CDR1 SGHNT, CDR2 YYREEE (reference sequence). Trimming stripped 1 base from V and 4 bases from J, with 8 bases between. There are 13 residues in the CDR3.

J is TRBJ2-3 and V is TRBV29-1; D remains ambiguous. This CDR3 is 10 amino acids long. The ends were cut back, 6 bases at V and 6 bases at J, with 7 bases in the middle. Germline V CDR1 and CDR2: SQVTM, ANQGSEA. CDR3 protein: CSVRRDTQYF. CDR3 DNA: TGCAGCGTCCGGCGGGATACGCAGTATTTT.

Comment on this clone: This CDR3 is also generated by other DNA sequences in the sample. The chain's CDR3 is CASSISTGELFF. The DNA of the CDR3 is TGTGCCAGTAGTATCTCTACCGGGGAGCTGTTTTTT. The J gene is TRBJ2-2, the V gene TRBV19, with D unclear. V lost 3 bases to trimming and J lost 5 bases, with 4 bases between them. CDR1 LNHDA and CDR2 SQIVND come from the germline V gene (reference sequence). The CDR3 length is 12 residues.

The rearrangement uses TRBV19 and TRBJ1-5; tentative D call: TRBD1 (6 bases). V was cut by 5 bases and J by 3 bases, with 17 bases left in between. The CDR3 is made up of 16 amino acids. Germline-derived CDR1 and CDR2 are LNHDA and SQIVND (reference sequence). CDR3 sequence: CASSVELGQTNQPQHF. The CDR3 DNA follows: TGTGCCAGTAGTGTCGAACTCGGACAGACCAATCAGCCCCAGCATTTT.

The chain combines TRBV5-1 with TRBJ2-7; the match to TRBD2 covers 15 bases. CDR1 and CDR2 (germline): SGHRS, YFSETQ. This CDR3 contains 16 residues. Unmatched junction bases numbered 3, after V lost 2 bases and J lost 3 bases. Written as DNA, the CDR3 is TGCGCCAGCAGCTTAGGACTAGCGGGAGGGGACTACGAGCAGTACTTC. It codes for CASSLGLAGGDYEQYF.

The chain carries TRBV24-1 and TRBJ2-7; D perhaps matches TRBD1 (6 bases). This CDR3 spans 11 amino acids. CDR1 and CDR2 from the germline V gene are KGHDR and SFDVKD. The germline V and J ends were trimmed by 5 bases and 9 bases, with 10 bases remaining between them. CDR3 in DNA: TGTGCCACCAGTGCCTCAGGGGTGCAGTACTTC. The encoded protein is CATSASGVQYF.